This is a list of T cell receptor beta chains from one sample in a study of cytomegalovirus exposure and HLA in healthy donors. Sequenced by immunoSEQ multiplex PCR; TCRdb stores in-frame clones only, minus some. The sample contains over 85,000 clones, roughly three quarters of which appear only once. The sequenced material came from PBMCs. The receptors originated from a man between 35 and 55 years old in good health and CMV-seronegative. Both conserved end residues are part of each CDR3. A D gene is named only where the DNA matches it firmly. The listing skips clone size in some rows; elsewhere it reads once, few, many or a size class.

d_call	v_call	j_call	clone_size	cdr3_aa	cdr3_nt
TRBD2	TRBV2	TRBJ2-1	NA	CASSDPRGGRGNEQFF	TGTGCCAGCAGTGACCCTCGGGGCGGGAGAGGCAATGAGCAGTTCTTC
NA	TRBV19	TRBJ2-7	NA	CASSILPTRQAYEQYF	TGTGCCAGCTCAATCTTGCCCACAAGACAGGCCTACGAGCAGTACTTC
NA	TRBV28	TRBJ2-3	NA	CASSLFPVSVSDTQYF	TGTGCCAGCAGTTTATTCCCCGTGAGTGTCTCAGATACGCAGTATTTT
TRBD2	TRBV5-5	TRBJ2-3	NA	CASSPTSGGSDTQYF	TGTGCCAGCAGCCCGACTAGCGGGGGGTCAGATACGCAGTATTTT
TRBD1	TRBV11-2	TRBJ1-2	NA	CASSVGQAVASGYTF	TGTGCCAGCAGCGTCGGACAGGCCGTAGCGAGTGGCTACACCTTC
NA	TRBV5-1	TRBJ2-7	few	CASSETVTSGEQYF	TGCGCCAGCAGCGAGACAGTAACCTCGGGCGAGCAGTACTTC
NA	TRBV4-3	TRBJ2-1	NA	CASSQNREGEQFF	TGCGCCAGCAGCCAAAACAGGGAAGGTGAGCAGTTCTTC
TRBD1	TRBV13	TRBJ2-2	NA	CASSPDRGAAGELFF	TGTGCCAGCAGCCCCGACAGGGGAGCGGCCGGGGAGCTGTTTTTT
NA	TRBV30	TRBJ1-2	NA	CAWSVPGLNYGYTF	TGTGCCTGGAGTGTACCTGGACTGAACTATGGCTACACCTTC
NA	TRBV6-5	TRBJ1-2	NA	CASSYGAGVIYGYTF	TGTGCCAGCAGTTACGGGGCTGGTGTGATCTATGGCTACACCTTC
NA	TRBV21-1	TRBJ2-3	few	CASSTPGTGLFEGTDTQYF	TGTGCCAGCAGCACCCCCGGGACAGGGTTGTTTGAGGGCACAGATACGCAGTATTTT
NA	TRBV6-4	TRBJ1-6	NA	CASSEFSRSDSPLHF	TGTGCCAGCAGTGAGTTTTCTCGGAGCGATTCACCCCTCCACTTT
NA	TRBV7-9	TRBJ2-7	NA	CASALRDKDSSYEQYF	TGTGCCAGCGCGCTTAGGGATAAGGACAGCTCCTACGAGCAGTACTTC
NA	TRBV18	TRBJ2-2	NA	CASSPQQPPDTGELFF	TGTGCCAGCTCACCCCAACAGCCCCCAGACACCGGGGAGCTGTTTTTT
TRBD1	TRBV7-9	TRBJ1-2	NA	CSSSRQGSNYGYTF	TGTTCCAGCAGCCGACAGGGGTCGAACTATGGCTACACCTTC
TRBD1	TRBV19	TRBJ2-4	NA	CASSINTGGRRNIQYF	TGTGCCAGTAGTATAAATACAGGGGGAAGGAGAAACATTCAGTACTTC
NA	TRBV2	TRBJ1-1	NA	CASSYSFEAFF	TGTGCCAGCAGTTACAGTTTTGAAGCTTTCTTT
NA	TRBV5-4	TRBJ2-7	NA	CASVSGRGPSYEQYF	TGTGCCAGCGTCTCCGGGCGGGGGCCATCCTACGAGCAGTACTTC
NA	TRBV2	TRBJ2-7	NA	CASTTGPWAEQYF	TGTGCCAGCACCACAGGGCCCTGGGCCGAGCAGTACTTC
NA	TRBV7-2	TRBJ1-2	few	CASSLAASNWGGGYTF	TGTGCCAGCAGCTTAGCGGCGAGTAATTGGGGGGGCGGCTACACCTTC
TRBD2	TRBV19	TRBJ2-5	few	CASSIGGGRGTQYF	TGTGCCAGTAGTATTGGCGGGGGGCGGGGGACCCAGTACTTC
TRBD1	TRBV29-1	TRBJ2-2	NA	CSVETGTGRNTGELFF	TGCAGCGTTGAGACGGGGACAGGGCGGAACACCGGGGAGCTGTTTTTT
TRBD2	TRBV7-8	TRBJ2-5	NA	CASSLLGGAALAGYF	TGTGCCAGCAGCTTACTAGGGGGGGCAGCCCTAGCGGGGTACTTC
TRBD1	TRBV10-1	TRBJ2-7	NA	CASSDHRGSYEQYF	TGCGCCAGCAGTGATCACAGGGGCTCCTACGAGCAGTACTTC
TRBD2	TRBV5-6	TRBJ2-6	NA	CASSLAEPGANVLTF	TGTGCCAGCAGCCTAGCGGAACCTGGGGCCAACGTCCTGACTTTC
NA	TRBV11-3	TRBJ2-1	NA	CASSSELARSYNEQFF	TGTGCCAGCAGCTCGGAACTAGCCCGCTCCTACAATGAGCAGTTCTTC
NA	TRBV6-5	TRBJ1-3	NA	CASSPLPTDTIYF	TGTGCCAGCAGTCCCCTCCCTACTGACACCATATATTTT
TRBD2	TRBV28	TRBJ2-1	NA	CASSRLSGTSGRDEQFF	TGTGCCAGCAGCAGATTATCCGGGACTAGCGGGAGAGATGAGCAGTTCTTC
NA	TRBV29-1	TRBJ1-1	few	CSVEEPSQGRRDTEAFF	TGCAGCGTTGAAGAGCCCTCCCAGGGCAGGAGGGACACTGAAGCTTTCTTT